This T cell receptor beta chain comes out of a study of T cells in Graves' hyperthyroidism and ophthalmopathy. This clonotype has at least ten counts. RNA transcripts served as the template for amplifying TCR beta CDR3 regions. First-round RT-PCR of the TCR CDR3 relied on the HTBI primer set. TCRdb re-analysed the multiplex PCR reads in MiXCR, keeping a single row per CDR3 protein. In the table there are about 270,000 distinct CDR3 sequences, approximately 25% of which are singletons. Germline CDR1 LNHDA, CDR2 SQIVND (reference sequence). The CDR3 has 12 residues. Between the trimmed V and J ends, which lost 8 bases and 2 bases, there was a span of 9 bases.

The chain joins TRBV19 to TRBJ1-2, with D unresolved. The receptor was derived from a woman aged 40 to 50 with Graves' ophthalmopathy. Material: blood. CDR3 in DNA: TGTGCCAGTTCTGAGGAGAACTATGGCTACACCTTC. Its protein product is CASSEENYGYTF.